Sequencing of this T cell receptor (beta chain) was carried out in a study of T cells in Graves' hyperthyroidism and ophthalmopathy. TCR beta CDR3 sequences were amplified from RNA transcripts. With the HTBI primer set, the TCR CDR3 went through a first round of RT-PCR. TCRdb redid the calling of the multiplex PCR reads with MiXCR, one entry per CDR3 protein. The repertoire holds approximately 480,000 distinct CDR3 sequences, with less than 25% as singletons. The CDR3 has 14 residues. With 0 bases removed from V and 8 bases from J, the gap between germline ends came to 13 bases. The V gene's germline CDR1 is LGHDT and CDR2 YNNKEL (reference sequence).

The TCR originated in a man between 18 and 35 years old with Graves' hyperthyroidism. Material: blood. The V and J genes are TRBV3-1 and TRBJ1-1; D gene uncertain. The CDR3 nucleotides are TGTGCCAGCAGCCAAGATTCCTTTACAACCGAAGCTTTCTTT. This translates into CASSQDSFTTEAFF.